Listed below are T cell receptor beta chains from one sample, sequenced in a study of blood T cell repertoires in COVID-19. Using immunoSEQ multiplex PCR, the repertoire was profiled, and TCRdb retains in-frame clones only, with some absent. Of 55,000 to 65,000 clones listed, about nine tenths are singletons. Source material: peripheral blood. Receptor source: a human donor with acute or convalescent COVID-19. The donor label of this sample is uncertain. Both conserved end residues are part of each CDR3. The order of the fields is V gene, J gene, CDR3 protein.

TRBV10-3	TRBJ2-7	CAISDPRKTTYEQYF
TRBV11-2	TRBJ1-1	CASSSNRYTEAFF
TRBV5-1	TRBJ1-1	CASSSQTGVTEAFF
TRBV6-5	TRBJ2-4	CASSPTGSFWDIQYF
TRBV7-2	TRBJ2-7	CASSTRTTISYEQYF
TRBV7-2	TRBJ2-1	CASSLVGSGGNEQFF
TRBV24-1	TRBJ1-3	CATIKWRGFGNTIYF
TRBV18	TRBJ2-1	CASSPRPSQGSSYNEQFF
TRBV15	TRBJ2-3	CATSSRDREVDTQYF
TRBV28	TRBJ1-4	CASSPHRDGEKLFF
TRBV5-4	TRBJ1-1	CASSFDRGTTEAFF
TRBV5-1	TRBJ2-2	CATYNSGGATGELFF
TRBV7-2	TRBJ2-1	CASSLGTGPYNEQFF
TRBV5-4	TRBJ1-2	CASSLDSGRNYGYTF
TRBV27	TRBJ2-7	CASRVRAGVWEQYF
TRBV5-4	TRBJ2-3	CASRQSGKEADTQYF
TRBV6-5	TRBJ1-1	CASKRVSETEAFF
TRBV18	TRBJ2-5	CASSPGTGREYQETQYF
TRBV18	TRBJ2-2	CASSPNPSPGRKSTGELFF
TRBV7-9	TRBJ2-7	CASSPDSLAYEQYF
TRBV30	TRBJ2-3	CAWNTDRKYTDTQYF
TRBV18	TRBJ1-2	CASSEGLPDGYTF
TRBV12-3/TRBV12-4	TRBJ2-1	CASSPRRNEQFF
TRBV5-5	TRBJ1-6	CASSLAGPSPLHF
TRBV12-3/TRBV12-4	TRBJ1-1	CASSLSGGTEAFF
TRBV6-5	TRBJ1-2	CATPKQGRSFGYTF
TRBV11-2	TRBJ2-1	CASSLDRGLLGYNEQFF
TRBV18	TRBJ2-4	CASSPLGGIQYF
TRBV9	TRBJ2-5	CASSVGASGAQETQYF
TRBV24-1	TRBJ2-1	CATSSKPGTSGNSYNEQFF
TRBV27	TRBJ2-1	CASSFYRLAEPNEQFF
TRBV19	TRBJ1-5	CASSIGSGNQPQHF
TRBV5-6	TRBJ1-5	CASSLTGHNQPQHF
TRBV18	TRBJ2-5	CASSPSGDEETQYF
TRBV6-5	TRBJ2-1	CASSQRESSYNEQFF